The 9 T cell receptor beta chains listed next were all sequenced from one sample in a study of cytomegalovirus exposure and HLA in healthy donors. PCR employed 60 Vbeta and 13 Jbeta primers. Repertoires were generated with immunoSEQ multiplex PCR, while TCRdb's copy carries only in-frame clones and drops some. This table holds roughly 100,000 clones, under 80% found once. Sequences were obtained from PBMCs. The receptors shown here come from a woman aged 45-59 years in good health and CMV-seropositive.

This chain joins TRBV10-3 and TRBJ1-5; 9 positions match TRBD1. The CDR3 is 13 amino acids. The J segment lost 6 bases and the V segment lost 7 bases, leaving 4 bases of the junction unmatched. In germline, CDR1 is ENHRY, CDR2 SYGVKD. The CDR3 spells CAITDRGGQPQHF. The CDR3 DNA reads as TGTGCCATCACCGACAGGGGGGGTCAGCCCCAGCATTTT.

This rearrangement joins TRBV4-3 to TRBJ1-6; D may be TRBD1 (6 bases). V lost 0 bases and J 5 bases, leaving 8 bases between the germline ends. The CDR3 extends over 15 amino acids. Germline values: CDR1 LGHNA, CDR2 YSLEER. The CDR3 region is CASSQDPGDNSPLHF. The CDR3 region has the DNA TGCGCCAGCAGCCAAGATCCAGGGGATAATTCACCCCTCCACTTT.

The chain combines TRBV27 with TRBJ2-1; 14 bases line up with TRBD2. From germline, CDR1 is MNHEY and CDR2 SMNVEV (reference sequence). The CDR3 contains 17 residues. J was trimmed by 6 bases and V by 3 bases; bases with no gene match: 7. For the CDR3, the DNA is TGTGCCAGCAGTTTCTCCCAGACTAGCGGGGGGGCCAATGAGCAGTTCTTC. It codes for CASSFSQTSGGANEQFF.

V and J are TRBV11-3 and TRBJ2-2; 9 bases map to TRBD1. The junction had 6 bases not matched to a gene; V was cut back by 3 bases and J by 7 bases. The length of the CDR3 is 15 residues. Germline V gene lookup returns CDR1 SGHNT and CDR2 YENEEA. DNA of the CDR3: TGTGCCAGCAGCTTTAACAGGGGGCAAGGCGGGGAGCTGTTTTTT. Translation: CASSFNRGQGGELFF.

The chain employs TRBV27 and TRBJ1-3; D is uncertain. Germline assignment: CDR1 MNHEY and CDR2 SMNVEV (reference sequence). This CDR3 is 14 amino acids long. Trimming pared 7 bases from V and 4 bases from J, leaving 14 bases between. As DNA, the CDR3 is TGTGCCAGCAAGAGCGGTATCCCCGGAAACACCATATATTTT. Translating it yields CASKSGIPGNTIYF.

The chain has TRBV15 and TRBJ1-5; D uncertain. Trimming removed 1 base at V and 5 bases at J, with 12 bases between. From germline, CDR1 is LNHNV and CDR2 YYDKDF (reference sequence). The CDR3 sequence is 15 residues long. CDR3 protein: CATSRGSGGDQPQHF. DNA for the CDR3: TGTGCCACCAGCAGAGGATCGGGCGGGGATCAGCCCCAGCATTTT.

The chain has TRBV5-1 and TRBJ2-1; D may be TRBD2 (5 bases). The V gene's germline CDR1 is SGHRS and CDR2 YFSETQ. V was clipped by 4 bases and J by 0 bases, with 8 bases between them. This CDR3 spans 14 amino acids. The CDR3 spells CASSPGSSYNEQFF. CDR3 DNA sequence: TGCGCCAGCAGCCCGGGGAGCTCCTACAATGAGCAGTTCTTC.

The chain links TRBV9 to TRBJ1-6; a weak D match, TRBD1 (6 bases). The CDR3 loop spans 13 amino acids. Deletions cut 3 bases from V and 5 bases from J, with 6 bases between. In germline, CDR1 is SGDLS, CDR2 YYNGEE. CDR3 sequence: CASSGQDNSPLHF. CDR3 DNA sequence: TGTGCCAGCAGCGGACAGGATAATTCACCCCTCCACTTT.

V and J are TRBV6-5 and TRBJ1-2, with D perhaps matching TRBD1 (6 bases). Trimming left V 4 bases short and J 1 base short, with 10 bases between. Germline-derived CDR1 and CDR2 are MNHEY and SVGAGI. There are 14 residues in the CDR3. The CDR3 loop is CASSFPDSNYGYTF. Written as DNA, the CDR3 is TGTGCCAGCAGTTTCCCGGACAGTAACTATGGCTACACCTTC.